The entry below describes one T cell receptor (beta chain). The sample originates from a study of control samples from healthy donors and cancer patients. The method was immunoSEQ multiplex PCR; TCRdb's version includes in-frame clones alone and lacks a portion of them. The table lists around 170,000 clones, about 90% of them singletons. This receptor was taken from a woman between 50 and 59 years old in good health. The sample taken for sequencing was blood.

The CDR3 region has the DNA TGTGCCAGCAGCTTAGGGAGGTCACACATTCAGTACTTC. Protein product: CASSLGRSHIQYF. This chain connects TRBV13 to TRBJ2-4; D is unresolved. The germline V gene encodes CDR1 PRHDT and CDR2 FYEKMQ (reference sequence). The CDR3 has 13 amino acids. V lost 0 bases, J lost 8 bases, and 8 bases lay in between.